This TCR beta chain was recovered during a study of blood T cell repertoires in COVID-19. Study-level information: The origin of the acute and convalescent COVID-19 samples was the United States, Italy and Spain.

Points on this clone: Germline is not matched at one junction end, which may reflect a read error.

Germline lookup yields CDR1 SEHNR and CDR2 FQNEAQ (reference sequence). The CDR3 is 11 residues long. Authors' methods: Estimation of nucleated cell counts was performed using reference gene primer amplification. Libraries were prepared by immunoSEQ multiplex PCR; TCRdb keeps only in-frame clonotypes and omits some of them. D and trimming were read from the DNA, whereas the V and J calls and clone size are those reported in that table. This sample has 200,000 to 250,000 clones, with 82% found just once. Sequencing was performed on peripheral blood. This chain connects TRBV7-9 to TRBJ2-5, with D tentatively TRBD2 (5 bases). This receptor was identified in a woman of 80 years or more with acute or convalescent COVID-19. CDR3 loop: CASSFSGLFHF. The CDR3 DNA reads as TGTGCCAGCAGCTTTTCAGGACTTTTTCACTTC.